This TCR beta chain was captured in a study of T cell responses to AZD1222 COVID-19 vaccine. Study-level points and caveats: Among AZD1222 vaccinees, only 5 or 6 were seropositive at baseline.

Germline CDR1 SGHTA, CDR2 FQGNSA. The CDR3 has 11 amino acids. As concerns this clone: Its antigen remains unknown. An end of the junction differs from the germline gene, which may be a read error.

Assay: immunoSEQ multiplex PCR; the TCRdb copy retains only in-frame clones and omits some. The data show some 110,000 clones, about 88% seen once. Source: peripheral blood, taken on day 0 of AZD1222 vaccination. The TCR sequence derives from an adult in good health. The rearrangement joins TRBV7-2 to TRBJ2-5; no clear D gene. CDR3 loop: CASRLAETQYF. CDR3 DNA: TGTGCCAGCAGATTAGCAGAGACCCAGTACTTC.